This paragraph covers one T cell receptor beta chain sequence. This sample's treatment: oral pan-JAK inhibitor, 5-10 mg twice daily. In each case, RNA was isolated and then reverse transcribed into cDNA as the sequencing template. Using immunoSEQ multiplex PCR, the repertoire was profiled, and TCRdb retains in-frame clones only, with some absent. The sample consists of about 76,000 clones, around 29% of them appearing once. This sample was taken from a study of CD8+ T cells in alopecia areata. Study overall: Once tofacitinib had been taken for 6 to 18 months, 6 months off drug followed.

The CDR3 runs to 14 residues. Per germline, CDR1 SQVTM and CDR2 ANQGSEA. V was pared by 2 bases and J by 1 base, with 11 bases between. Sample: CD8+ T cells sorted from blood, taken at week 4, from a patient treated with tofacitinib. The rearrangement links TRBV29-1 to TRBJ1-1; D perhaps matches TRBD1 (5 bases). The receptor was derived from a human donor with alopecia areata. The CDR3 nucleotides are TGCAGCGTTGAAAGGGTTGGGACGAACACTGAAGCTTTCTTT. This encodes CSVERVGTNTEAFF.